This T cell receptor beta chain was captured by sequencing in a study of blood T cell repertoires in COVID-19. Study context: The United States, Italy and Spain provided the acute and convalescent COVID-19 samples. From T cells, B-cell-depleted T cells, or PBMCs came the material, which was cDNA or gDNA.

In the authors' workflow: Nucleated cell counts were estimated from reference gene primer amplification. The repertoire was sequenced with immunoSEQ multiplex PCR; TCRdb's copy has only in-frame clones and lacks some. For V, J and clone size, that table is used; D and trimming come from the DNA. The top ten clones hold roughly 1.4% of a sample with roughly 410,000 clones, 89% of them seen once. Germline lookup yields CDR1 KGHSH and CDR2 LQKENI. The CDR3 sequence is 15 residues long. V was cut by 2 bases and J by 2 bases, with 13 bases left in between. This TCR derives from a woman aged 40-49 years with COVID-19, enrolled during active disease. Input material: peripheral blood. The V call is TRBV18, the J call TRBJ2-7; D is perhaps TRBD1 (6 bases). CDR3 nucleotides: TGTGCCAGCTCACCATCAGGGGCCATCGCCTACGAGCAGTACTTC. Translating it yields CASSPSGAIAYEQYF.